The present T cell receptor beta chain was sequenced within a study of shared clonotypes between healthy human individuals. Study-wide results and caveats: Represented genetic and exposure-history diversity was restricted by having few donors.

Several immunoSEQ 96-well plates shared each subset's DNA, each plate a replicate. In replicate PCRs of sorted subsets, about 200 ng DNA, approximately 32,000 T cell genomes, was used. Sequencing used immunoSEQ multiplex PCR; TCRdb keeps in-frame clones, though not all of them. Of over a million clones in the sample, more than 60% were seen once. J lost 7 bases, V lost 5 bases, and 13 bases had no gene match. Germline V gene data show CDR1 as SGHTA and CDR2 as FQGNSA. The length of the CDR3 is 17 residues. Notes on this clone: Its antigen is unknown.

The receptor was isolated from a man younger than 35 in good health. The genes are TRBV7-2 and TRBJ2-7; 14 bases map to TRBD2. Sequenced material: memory CD4+ T cells sorted from blood. Subset meaning: CD45RA-negative fraction. The CDR3 sequence is CASSATPGLAGVREQYF. CDR3 bases: TGTGCCAGCAGCGCAACCCCGGGACTAGCGGGAGTTAGGGAGCAGTACTTC.